This T cell receptor (beta chain) was sequenced for a study of shared T cell receptors in the human thymus. The method was immunoSEQ multiplex PCR; TCRdb's version includes in-frame clones alone and lacks a portion of them. The sample lists about 540,000 clones, about four fifths occurring once. These same records also appear under a second study, on human thymus T cells. From that second work: Thymus was obtained from resections taken during corrective heart surgery.

The specimen was thymocytes. The source of this sequence is a boy less than two years old with a congenital heart defect.

CDR3 region: CASSKGDGEVHEQYF. In DNA form, the CDR3 reads TGTGCCAGTAGTAAGGGAGACGGGGAAGTACACGAGCAGTACTTC. The genes are TRBV19 and TRBJ2-7, with D possibly TRBD2 on 5 matching bases. V was trimmed by 4 bases and J by 5 bases, leaving 18 bases between them. This CDR3 comprises 15 residues. Germline CDR1 and CDR2: LNHDA and SQIVND (reference sequence).